This T cell receptor beta chain is from a study of blood T cell repertoires in COVID-19. J was trimmed by 0 bases and V by 4 bases; bases with no gene match: 3. Germline CDR1 SGHRS, CDR2 YFSETQ. The CDR3 length is 15 residues. The method was immunoSEQ multiplex PCR; TCRdb's version includes in-frame clones alone and lacks a portion of them. This table has approximately 300,000 clones, approximately 85% appearing once. This clonotype was sampled from a woman in her 50s with acute or convalescent COVID-19. Sequenced input: peripheral blood. The chain is built from TRBV5-1 and TRBJ1-4, with 7 bases fitting TRBD1. CDR3 nucleotides: TGCGCCAGCAGCGCAGGACAGGCAACTAATGAAAAACTGTTTTTT. This translates into CASSAGQATNEKLFF.